This T cell receptor beta chain was identified in a study of T cell responses to AZD1222 COVID-19 vaccine. Some clones are missing from TCRdb's copy, which holds only in-frame ones; the method was immunoSEQ multiplex PCR. Seen here are roughly 99,000 clones, about nine tenths observed once, and the top ten hold over 3.5%. J lost 6 bases, V lost 3 bases, and 14 bases had no gene match. CDR3 length equals 16 residues. Germline CDR1 is KGHSH and CDR2 is LQKENI. The V and J genes are TRBV18 and TRBJ2-7, with 7 bases lining up with TRBD1. This TCR was sampled from an adult in good health. Sequences were derived from peripheral blood, sampled on day 0 of AZD1222 vaccination. The CDR3 sequence is CASSPLVGGALSEQYF. CDR3 nucleotide sequence: TGTGCCAGCTCACCCTTAGTAGGGGGCGCGTTGAGCGAGCAGTACTTC.